This T cell receptor (beta chain) appears in the sequencing data of a study of identifying expanded T cells in peripheral blood. Study-wide results and limits: Clone count variance between roughly 2-week samples rose with total template count. Technical replicates showed roughly 1.2 changed clones; around two weeks roughly 16; four weeks 19.

Sequencing used immunoSEQ multiplex PCR; TCRdb keeps in-frame clones, though not all of them. The data show around 100,000 clones, over 75% seen once. CDR1 and CDR2 (germline): SGHVS, FQNEAQ. This CDR3 has 16 residues. Trimming shortened V by 1 base and J by 6 bases, and 16 bases separated the two germline ends. Of note for this clone: The target antigen is unknown.

The sample taken for sequencing was blood. The J gene is TRBJ1-5, the V gene TRBV7-8, with a tentative D call TRBD1 (5 bases). This receptor was obtained from a person aged 18-70 years in good health. The CDR3 is CASSLEGGALGQPQHF. CDR3 DNA sequence: TGTGCCAGCAGCTTAGAAGGAGGGGCGTTGGGTCAGCCCCAGCATTTT.